This TCR beta chain originates from a study of CD8+ T cells in alopecia areata. Reverse transcribed after extraction, RNA yielded cDNA as the sequencing template. The method was immunoSEQ multiplex PCR; TCRdb's version includes in-frame clones alone and lacks a portion of them. The sample lists 90,000 to 150,000 clones, roughly 69% seen once, with around 2.7% in the top ten. Details on this clone: Its matching antigen is unknown.

Study-level findings and limits: Compared with mice, patients displayed less clear TCR sharing, possibly for HLA-related reasons. Clonality was higher in lesional than normal scalp, especially in alopecia totalis/universalis.

The CDR3 is 13 amino acids. Trimming took off 0 bases at V and 2 bases at J, with 4 bases between the two ends. CDR1 SGHDN and CDR2 FVKESK come from the germline V gene. The sample comprised CD4+ T cells sorted from blood. The sequence derives from a human donor in good health. The chain employs TRBV14 and TRBJ1-1, with D uncertain. CDR3: CASSQDRNTEAFF. The DNA for the CDR3 is TGTGCCAGCAGCCAAGACAGAAACACTGAAGCTTTCTTT.